The 27 T cell receptor beta chains reported below all come from one sample, sequenced in a study of OX40 agonist ivuxolimab in advanced cancers. Sequencing was performed with immunoSEQ multiplex PCR; in TCRdb, only in-frame clones are kept and a portion is missing. This sample yields 95,000 to 110,000 clones, of which 75% to 95% are seen a single time; 1% to 1.5% belongs to the top ten. Sequenced material: CD4+ or CD8+ T cells sorted from blood, taken in a trial of the OX40 agonist ivuxolimab. Receptors were obtained from an adult with an advanced solid tumor such as melanoma, head and neck, liver or kidney cancer.

This clone was seen a few times. The rearrangement joins TRBV4-2 to TRBJ2-1; D uncertain. The CDR3 has 14 amino acids. The V end lost 0 bases, the J end lost 4 bases, and 7 bases lay between the germline ends. The germline V gene encodes CDR1 LGHNA and CDR2 YNFKEQ. The CDR3 DNA sequence: TGTGCCAGCAGCCAAGATTCCGGATACAATGAGCAGTTCTTC. It specifies CASSQDSGYNEQFF.

V is TRBV9 and J is TRBJ2-5; the D gene is possibly TRBD2 (5 bases). The germline V gene encodes CDR1 SGDLS and CDR2 YYNGEE. The CDR3 has 11 residues. Trimming removed 5 bases from V and 4 bases from J, with 6 bases in between. CDR3 coding DNA: TGTGCCAGCAGTGGAGGAGAGACCCAGTACTTC. It specifies CASSGGETQYF.

J is TRBJ2-7 and V is TRBV27; no clear D. The CDR3 spans 12 residues. V lost 5 bases, J lost 6 bases, and 11 bases lay in between. Germline CDR1 MNHEY, CDR2 SMNVEV (reference sequence). The CDR3 DNA is TGTGCCAGCAGTCCCGGCTTCGGCGAGCAGTACTTC. Translation gives CASSPGFGEQYF.

The chain has TRBV28 and TRBJ2-3; 10 bases are shared with TRBD2. CDR1 and CDR2 from the germline V gene are MDHEN and SYDVKM. The CDR3 is made up of 13 amino acids. The V gene end was trimmed by 4 bases and the J gene end by 9 bases; junction bases not matched to a gene: 4. The CDR3 coding sequence is TGTGCCAGCAGTTCCCTAGCGGGAGAAACGCAGTATTTT. Residues: CASSSLAGETQYF.

The chain combines TRBV7-9 with TRBJ1-6; D might be TRBD1 (5 bases). Trimming shortened V by 3 bases and J by 13 bases, and 13 bases separated the two germline ends. CDR1 is SEHNR, CDR2 FQNEAQ, per germline (reference sequence). This CDR3 region has 13 residues. This chain's CDR3 is CASSLTQGDPLHF. The CDR3 nucleotides are TGTGCCAGCAGCTTGACTCAGGGAGACCCCCTCCACTTT.

The chain uses TRBV7-3 and TRBJ2-1, with D perhaps being TRBD1 or TRBD2 (5 bases each). Trimming removed 1 base at V and 8 bases at J, with 12 bases between. Germline V CDR1 and CDR2: SGHTA, FQGTGA. This CDR3 is built from 14 residues. CDR3 sequence reads: CASSLSVGPHEQFF. The CDR3 DNA reads TGTGCCAGCAGCTTAAGCGTGGGACCCCATGAGCAGTTCTTC.

The J gene is TRBJ2-7, the V gene TRBV28; D is possibly TRBD2 (5 bases). The CDR3 sequence is 13 residues long. Trimming cost V 0 bases and J 2 bases, with 5 bases left between them. Germline V gene sequence: CDR1 MDHEN, CDR2 SYDVKM. CDR3 sequence: CASSLWRAYEQYF. DNA of the CDR3: TGTGCCAGCAGTTTATGGAGGGCCTACGAGCAGTACTTC.

As DNA, the CDR3 is TGTGCCAGCAGCCCTGGACAAAACTATGGCTACACCTTC. Its translation: CASSPGQNYGYTF. The chain links TRBV7-8 to TRBJ1-2; maybe TRBD1 (5 bases). The ends were cut back, 5 bases at V and 2 bases at J, with 9 bases in the middle. The CDR3 sequence is 13 residues long. Germline-derived CDR1 and CDR2 are SGHVS and FQNEAQ.

This chain connects TRBV7-9 to TRBJ2-5; tentative D call: TRBD2 (6 bases). The CDR3 has 15 residues. The ends were cut back, 5 bases at V and 3 bases at J, with 16 bases in the middle. Germline assignment: CDR1 SEHNR and CDR2 FQNEAQ (reference sequence). This CDR3 reads CASSLRGGWEETQYF. CDR3 DNA sequence: TGTGCCAGCAGCCTCCGGGGAGGTTGGGAAGAGACCCAGTACTTC.

V usage is TRBV5-1 and J usage is TRBJ2-7; tentatively, D is TRBD1 (7 bases). The V gene lost 1 base and the J gene lost 7 bases, with 18 bases spanning the gap. The CDR3 is made up of 15 amino acids. Germline V gene sequence: CDR1 SGHRS, CDR2 YFSETQ. The CDR3 here is CASSLSQGGLREQYF. The CDR3 DNA reads TGCGCCAGCAGCTTGTCCCAGGGGGGACTGCGGGAGCAGTACTTC.

V is TRBV14 and J is TRBJ2-5; 8 nucleotides agree with TRBD2. Germline V CDR1 and CDR2: SGHDN, FVKESK. The CDR3 totals 16 residues. V lost 2 bases and J lost 7; bases outside the gene matches: 12. DNA for the CDR3: TGTGCCAGCAGCCAATGGGCTGGCTCTGCGGGGGGGACCCAGTACTTC. This translates into CASSQWAGSAGGTQYF.

The chain couples TRBV7-8 to TRBJ2-1; D call uncertain. This CDR3 region has 19 residues. CDR1 and CDR2 (germline): SGHVS, FQNEAQ. Trimming shortened V by 4 bases and J by 0 bases, and 22 bases separated the two germline ends. CDR3 nucleotides: TGTGCCAGCAGCTCCATTACCCCGGAGCTCTTGAGCTCCTACAATGAGCAGTTCTTC. Translation gives CASSSITPELLSSYNEQFF.

This chain connects TRBV11-3 to TRBJ1-1; weak D call: TRBD1 (5 bases). The length of the CDR3 is 13 residues. V lost 1 base and J 2 bases, leaving 5 bases between the germline ends. Germline V gene data show CDR1 as SGHNT and CDR2 as YENEEA. The CDR3 sequence: CASSLGTNTEAFF. In nucleotides, the CDR3 is TGTGCCAGCAGCTTAGGGACAAACACTGAAGCTTTCTTT.

The gene calls are TRBV27 and TRBJ1-5; D may be TRBD1 (5 bases). Trimming shortened V by 4 bases and J by 1 base, and 14 bases separated the two germline ends. This CDR3 contains 16 residues. Germline-derived CDR1 and CDR2 are MNHEY and SMNVEV (reference sequence). CDR3 in DNA: TGTGCCAGCAGTTCTCGGGGTAGGGGCAGCAATCAGCCCCAGCATTTT. Protein: CASSSRGRGSNQPQHF.

The CDR3, as DNA: TGTGCCAGTAGTATAGGCCCCCGGGGACCCAATGAGCAGTTCTTC. Translating gives CASSIGPRGPNEQFF. The V gene is TRBV19, the J gene TRBJ2-1; D might be TRBD1 or TRBD2, each matching 5 bases. Trimming pared 1 base from V and 6 bases from J, leaving 13 bases between. In germline, CDR1 is LNHDA, CDR2 SQIVND (reference sequence). The CDR3 extends over 15 amino acids.

With regard to this clone: This same CDR3 is encoded by further DNA sequences in the sample. The V call is TRBV18, the J call TRBJ2-7; D ambiguous. Deletions cut 3 bases from V and 3 bases from J, with 3 bases between. The germline V gene encodes CDR1 KGHSH and CDR2 LQKENI. The CDR3 sequence is 11 residues long. This CDR3 reads CASSPDYEQYF. CDR3 coding DNA: TGTGCCAGCTCACCGGACTACGAGCAGTACTTC.

The chain couples TRBV10-3 to TRBJ2-1; D may match TRBD1 or TRBD2 (5 bases each). Germline CDR1 is ENHRY and CDR2 is SYGVKD. The CDR3 has 15 residues. Trimming removed 2 bases at V and 9 bases at J, with 17 bases between. In DNA, the CDR3 is TGTGCCATCAGTGAGAGGGACCTCCGGGTCGGTGAGCAGTTCTTC. Protein product: CAISERDLRVGEQFF.

CDR3 protein: CSARDTHEQFF. The CDR3 bases are TGCAGTGCTAGAGATACCCATGAGCAGTTCTTC. V and J are TRBV20-1 and TRBJ2-1; D remains ambiguous. The CDR3 covers 11 residues. Trimming took off 0 bases at V and 8 bases at J, with 5 bases between the two ends. From germline, CDR1 is DFQATT and CDR2 SNEGSKA (reference sequence).

The chain links TRBV5-4 to TRBJ2-3; TRBD2 matches at 12 bases. J lost 7 bases, V lost 1 base, and 4 bases had no gene match. The germline V gene encodes CDR1 SGHNT and CDR2 YYREEE (reference sequence). The CDR3 has 15 residues. CDR3 sequence (DNA): TGTGCCAGCAGCTTGATGCTAGCGGGAGGGCATACGCAGTATTTT. It specifies CASSLMLAGGHTQYF.

V and J are TRBV19 and TRBJ2-3; 9 bases are shared with TRBD2. The trim removed 5 bases at V and 6 bases at J, leaving 3 bases unmatched. The germline V gene encodes CDR1 LNHDA and CDR2 SQIVND (reference sequence). The length of the CDR3 is 13 residues. CDR3 sequence: CASSPSGRDTQYF. The CDR3 DNA sequence: TGTGCCAGTAGTCCCAGCGGGAGGGATACGCAGTATTTT.

The rearrangement uses TRBV19 and TRBJ2-1; TRBD2 matches 9 bases. The CDR3 has 16 amino acids. Germline V gene sequence: CDR1 LNHDA, CDR2 SQIVND (reference sequence). V shed 7 bases and J 4 bases; nucleotides not matched to a gene: 11. The CDR3 DNA sequence: TGTGCCAGTAACAGCTTGACTAGCGGAAGGTACAATGAGCAGTTCTTC. This gives the protein CASNSLTSGRYNEQFF.

In the case of this clone: Other DNA sequences of this sample code for an identical CDR3. This chain links TRBV27 with TRBJ1-2; a possible D gene is TRBD1 (5 bases). This CDR3 region has 13 residues. CDR1 and CDR2 (germline): MNHEY, SMNVEV (reference sequence). Trimming pared 3 bases from V and 2 bases from J, leaving 7 bases between. The CDR3 nucleotides are TGTGCCAGCAGTTTCCGGGGCAACTATGGCTACACCTTC. Residues: CASSFRGNYGYTF.

V is TRBV5-1 and J is TRBJ2-1; D unclear. Germline V lookup: CDR1 SGHRS, CDR2 YFSETQ. The CDR3 extends over 15 amino acids. V lost 2 bases, J lost 3 bases, and 12 bases lay in between. This CDR3 is CASSLANPDYNEQFF. CDR3 bases: TGCGCCAGCAGCTTAGCCAACCCTGACTACAATGAGCAGTTCTTC.

The chain recombines TRBV7-3 with TRBJ2-5; TRBD1 agrees at 9 bases. With the DNA end fitting TRBJ2-7 better, the J assignment may be wrong. CDR1 and CDR2 (germline): SGHTA, FQGTGA. There are 13 residues in the CDR3. This CDR3 reads CASSSDRGNEQYF. CDR3 DNA: TGTGCCAGCAGTTCGGACAGGGGAAACGAGCAGTACTTC.

The gene calls are TRBV28 and TRBJ1-1; D is possibly TRBD1 (5 bases). Germline assignment: CDR1 MDHEN and CDR2 SYDVKM. The V and J ends lost 8 bases and 4 bases respectively, with 11 bases between them. The CDR3 is 12 residues long. The CDR3 protein is CASVPGPTEAFF. The CDR3 DNA follows: TGTGCCAGCGTTCCAGGGCCCACTGAAGCTTTCTTT.

The rearrangement links TRBV7-8 to TRBJ2-5; TRBD2 matches at 13 bases. The CDR3 has 16 residues. CDR1 is SGHVS and CDR2 is FQNEAQ in the germline V gene. V dropped 4 bases and J dropped 4; count of bases not matched to a gene: 6. The CDR3 here is CASSWGLAGSGETQYF. The CDR3 DNA is TGTGCCAGCAGCTGGGGACTAGCGGGATCGGGAGAGACCCAGTACTTC.

This chain joins TRBV13 and TRBJ2-5; D is perhaps TRBD1 or TRBD2 (6 bases each). The CDR3 extends over 15 amino acids. Germline V gene sequence: CDR1 PRHDT, CDR2 FYEKMQ (reference sequence). Trimming removed 7 bases from V and 7 bases from J, with 22 bases in between. The DNA of the CDR3 is TGTGCCAGCACCCTGGGGGGACAAACGGCAGGGACCCAGTACTTC. It is translated as CASTLGGQTAGTQYF.